This T cell receptor beta chain emerged from a study of T cells after yellow fever vaccination. At the level of the study: Preparing low-cell-number fractions relied on SMART-Seq v4 Ultra Low Input.

A remark on this clonotype: What it binds is not known.

Overall study findings and caveats: Most clones from primary vaccination resurfaced after the booster (around 95% CD4, approximately 88% CD8). Few clonotypes appeared in both CD4 and CD8 compartments.

TCRdb re-called the 5' RACE reads with MiXCR, one entry per CDR3 protein. The sample holds some 670,000 distinct CDR3 sequences, 9% to 15% seen once. Germline CDR1 is MNHEY and CDR2 is SVGEGT. Trimming took 6 bases from V and 9 from J, leaving 18 bases between them. This CDR3 region has 15 residues. The clonotype comes from a man between 25 and 39 years old who received the YFV17D yellow fever vaccine. Sequenced material: PBMCs, taken on the day of the yellow fever booster vaccination. The gene calls are TRBV6-2 or TRBV6-3 and TRBJ1-6; D remains unclear. This CDR3 is CASSPADYKASPLHF. The CDR3 region has the DNA TGTGCCAGCAGCCCTGCCGACTACAAAGCTTCACCCCTCCACTTT.